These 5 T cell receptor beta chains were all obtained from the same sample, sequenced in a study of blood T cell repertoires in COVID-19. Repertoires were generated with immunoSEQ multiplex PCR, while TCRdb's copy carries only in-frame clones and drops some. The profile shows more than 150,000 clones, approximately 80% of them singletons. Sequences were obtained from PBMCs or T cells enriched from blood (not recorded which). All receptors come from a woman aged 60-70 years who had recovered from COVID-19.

This chain's CDR3 is CASSPTHAGQETQYF. In DNA form, the CDR3 reads TGTGCCAGCTCACCGACTCATGCCGGCCAAGAGACCCAGTACTTC. The V gene is TRBV18, the J gene TRBJ2-5; D not certain. Trimming cost V 3 bases and J 1 base, with 12 bases left between them. Germline CDR1 KGHSH, CDR2 LQKENI. CDR3 length: 15 amino acids.

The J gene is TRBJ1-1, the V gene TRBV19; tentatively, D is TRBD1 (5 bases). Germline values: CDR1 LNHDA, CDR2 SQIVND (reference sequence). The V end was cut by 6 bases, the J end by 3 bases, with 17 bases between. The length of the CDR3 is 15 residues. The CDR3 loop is CASRSGRGEDTEAFF. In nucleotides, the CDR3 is TGTGCCAGTAGAAGCGGGAGAGGGGAGGACACTGAAGCTTTCTTT.

The CDR3 sequence is CASVRDGGNSPLHF. The CDR3, as DNA: TGTGCCAGCGTCAGGGATGGTGGAAATTCACCCCTCCACTTT. This chain links TRBV2 with TRBJ1-6; a possible D gene is TRBD1 (5 bases). This CDR3 has 14 residues. Deletions cut 8 bases from V and 7 bases from J, with 15 bases between. The germline V gene has CDR1 SNHLY and CDR2 FYNNEI.

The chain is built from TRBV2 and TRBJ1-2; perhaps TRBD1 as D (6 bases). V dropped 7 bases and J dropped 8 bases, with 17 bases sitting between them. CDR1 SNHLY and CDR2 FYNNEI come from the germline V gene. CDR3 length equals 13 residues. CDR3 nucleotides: TGTGCCAGCACCCCCGAGGGGGTACGGGGCTACACCTTC. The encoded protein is CASTPEGVRGYTF.

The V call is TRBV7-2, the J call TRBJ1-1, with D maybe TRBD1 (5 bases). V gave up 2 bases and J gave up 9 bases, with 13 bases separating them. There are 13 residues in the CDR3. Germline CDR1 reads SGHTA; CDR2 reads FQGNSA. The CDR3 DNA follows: TGTGCCAGCAGCTTACAGGGCCAAGTTCAAGCTTTCTTT. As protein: CASSLQGQVQAFF. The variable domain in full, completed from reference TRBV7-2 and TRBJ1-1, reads GAGVSQSPSNKVTEKGKDVELRCDPISGHTALYWYRQSLGQGLEFLIYFQGNSAPDKSGLPSDRFSAERTGGSVSTLTIQRTQQEDSAVYLCASSLQGQVQAFFGQGTRLTVV.